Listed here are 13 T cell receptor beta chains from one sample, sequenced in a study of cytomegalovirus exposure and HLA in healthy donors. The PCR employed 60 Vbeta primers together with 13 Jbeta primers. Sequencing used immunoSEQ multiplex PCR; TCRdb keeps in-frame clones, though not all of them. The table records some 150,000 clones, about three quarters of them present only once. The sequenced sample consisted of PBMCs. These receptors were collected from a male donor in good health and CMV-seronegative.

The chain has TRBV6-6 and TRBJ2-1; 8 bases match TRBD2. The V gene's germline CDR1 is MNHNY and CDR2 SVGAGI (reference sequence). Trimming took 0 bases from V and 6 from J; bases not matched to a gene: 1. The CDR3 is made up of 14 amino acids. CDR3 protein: CASSYSGTSNEQFF. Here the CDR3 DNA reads TGTGCCAGCAGTTACTCGGGGACTAGCAATGAGCAGTTCTTC.

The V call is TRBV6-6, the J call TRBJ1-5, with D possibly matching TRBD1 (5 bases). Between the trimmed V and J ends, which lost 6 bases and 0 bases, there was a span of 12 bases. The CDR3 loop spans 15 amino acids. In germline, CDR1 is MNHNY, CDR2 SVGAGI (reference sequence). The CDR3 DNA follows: TGTGCCAGCAGACGACAGACCCATAGCAATCAGCCCCAGCATTTT. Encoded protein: CASRRQTHSNQPQHF.

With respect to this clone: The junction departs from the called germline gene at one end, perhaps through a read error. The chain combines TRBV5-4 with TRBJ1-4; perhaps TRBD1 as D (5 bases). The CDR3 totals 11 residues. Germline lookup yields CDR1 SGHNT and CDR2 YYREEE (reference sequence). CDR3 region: CASSLGEKLFF. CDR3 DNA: TGTGCCAGCAGTTTGGGGGAGAAACTGTTTTTT.

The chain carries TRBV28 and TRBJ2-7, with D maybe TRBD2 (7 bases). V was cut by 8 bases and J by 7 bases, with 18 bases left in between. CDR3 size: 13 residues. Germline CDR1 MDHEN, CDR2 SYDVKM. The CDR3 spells CASDAGARGEQYF. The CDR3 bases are TGTGCCAGCGATGCGGGGGCGCGTGGGGAGCAGTACTTC.

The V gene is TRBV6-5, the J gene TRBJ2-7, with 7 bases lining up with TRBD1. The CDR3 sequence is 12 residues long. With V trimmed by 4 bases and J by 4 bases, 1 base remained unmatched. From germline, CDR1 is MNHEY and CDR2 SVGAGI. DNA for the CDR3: TGTGCCAGCAGTTTACAGGGGTACGAGCAGTACTTC. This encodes CASSLQGYEQYF.

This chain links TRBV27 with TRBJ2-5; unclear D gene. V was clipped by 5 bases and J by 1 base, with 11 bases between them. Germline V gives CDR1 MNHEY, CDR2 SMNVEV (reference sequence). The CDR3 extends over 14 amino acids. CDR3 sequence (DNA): TGTGCCAGCAGTCCTACGTCGCCCCAAGAGACCCAGTACTTC. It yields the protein CASSPTSPQETQYF.

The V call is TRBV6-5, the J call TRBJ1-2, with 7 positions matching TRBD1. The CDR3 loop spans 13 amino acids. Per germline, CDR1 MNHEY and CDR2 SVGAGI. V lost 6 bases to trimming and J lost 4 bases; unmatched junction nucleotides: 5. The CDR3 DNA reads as TGTGCCAGCAGACCGGGACAGCTCTATGGCTACACCTTC. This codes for CASRPGQLYGYTF.

The CDR3 protein is CAISETQTSGGITDTQYF. The CDR3 bases are TGTGCCATCAGTGAGACGCAGACTAGCGGGGGGATCACAGATACGCAGTATTTT. The chain couples TRBV10-3 to TRBJ2-3; 13 bases map to TRBD2. The germline gives CDR1 ENHRY, CDR2 SYGVKD. CDR3 length equals 18 residues. Trimming at V came to 2 bases and at J to 2 bases, leaving 7 bases not matched to a gene.

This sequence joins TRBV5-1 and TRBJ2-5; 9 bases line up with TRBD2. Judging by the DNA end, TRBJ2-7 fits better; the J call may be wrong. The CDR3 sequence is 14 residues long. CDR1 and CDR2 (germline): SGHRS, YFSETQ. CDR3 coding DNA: TGCGCCAGCAGCTCTAGCGGGACCTCCTACGAGCAGTACTTC. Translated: CASSSSGTSYEQYF.

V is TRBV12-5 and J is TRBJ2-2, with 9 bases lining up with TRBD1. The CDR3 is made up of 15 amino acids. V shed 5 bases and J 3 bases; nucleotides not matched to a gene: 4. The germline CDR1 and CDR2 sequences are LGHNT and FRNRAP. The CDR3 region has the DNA TGTGCTAGTGGTCCGGGACAGGGTTACACCGGGGAGCTGTTTTTT. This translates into CASGPGQGYTGELFF.

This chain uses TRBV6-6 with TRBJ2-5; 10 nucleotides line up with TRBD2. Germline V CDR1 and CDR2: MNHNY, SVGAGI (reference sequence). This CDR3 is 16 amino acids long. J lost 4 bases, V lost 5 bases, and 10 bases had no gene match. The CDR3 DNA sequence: TGTGCCAGCAGTCCCGGTGGAGCGGGAGGGTTAGAGACCCAGTACTTC. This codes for CASSPGGAGGLETQYF.

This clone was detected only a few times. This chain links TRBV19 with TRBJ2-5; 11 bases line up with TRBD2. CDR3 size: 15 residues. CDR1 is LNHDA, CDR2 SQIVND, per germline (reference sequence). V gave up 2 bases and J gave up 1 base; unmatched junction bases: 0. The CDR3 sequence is CASSITSGSQETQYF. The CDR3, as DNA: TGTGCCAGTAGTATAACTAGCGGGAGCCAAGAGACCCAGTACTTC.

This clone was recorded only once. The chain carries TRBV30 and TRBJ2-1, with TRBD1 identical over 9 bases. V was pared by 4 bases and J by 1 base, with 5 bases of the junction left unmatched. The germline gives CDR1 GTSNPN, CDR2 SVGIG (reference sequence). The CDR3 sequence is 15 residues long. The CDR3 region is CAWIRGTGSYNEQFF. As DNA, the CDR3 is TGTGCCTGGATTCGCGGGACAGGGTCCTACAATGAGCAGTTCTTC.